This TCR beta chain was recorded in a study of T cell responses to AZD1222 COVID-19 vaccine. A single count supports this clone. The target antigen is unknown. TCRdb keeps only in-frame clones here, not all; method: immunoSEQ multiplex PCR. The repertoire holds approximately 80,000 clones, over 75% seen once, with more than 4.5% in the top ten. Findings and caveats of the study: Dominant CD4 TCR responses targeted spike regions 160-218 and 743-854. The donor group comprised mostly white British people and more females; the analysis possibly underestimated clonal diversity. Close to half of spike-specific TCRs reportedly recognize unmutated variant regions. None of the repertoires were sampled until the peak T cell response had passed.

The germline CDR1 and CDR2 sequences are SGDLS and YYNGEE. This CDR3 is built from 15 residues. Deletions cut 4 bases from V and 0 bases from J, with 10 bases between. This specimen consisted of peripheral blood, obtained on day 0 of MenACWY control vaccination. The sequence was obtained from an adult in good health. This chain links TRBV9 with TRBJ1-4, with a weak D call TRBD1 (6 bases). The CDR3, as DNA: TGTGCCAGCAGCCCCCGACAGGCAACTAATGAAAAACTGTTTTTT. The encoded protein is CASSPRQATNEKLFF.